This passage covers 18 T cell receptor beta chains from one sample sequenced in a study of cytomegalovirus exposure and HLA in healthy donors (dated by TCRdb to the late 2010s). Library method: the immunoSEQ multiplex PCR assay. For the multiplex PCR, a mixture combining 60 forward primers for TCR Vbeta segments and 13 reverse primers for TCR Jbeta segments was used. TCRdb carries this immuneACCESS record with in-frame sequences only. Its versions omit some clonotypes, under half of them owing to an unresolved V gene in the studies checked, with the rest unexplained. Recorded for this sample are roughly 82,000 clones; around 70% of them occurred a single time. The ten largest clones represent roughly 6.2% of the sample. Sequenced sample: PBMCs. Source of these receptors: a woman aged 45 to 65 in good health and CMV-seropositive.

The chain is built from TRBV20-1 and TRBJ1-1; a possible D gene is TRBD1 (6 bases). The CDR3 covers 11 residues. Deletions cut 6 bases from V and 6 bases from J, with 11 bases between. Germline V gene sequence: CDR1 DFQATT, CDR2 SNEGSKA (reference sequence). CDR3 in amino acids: CSAPNRAEAFF. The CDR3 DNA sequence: TGCAGTGCCCCGAACAGGGCTGAAGCTTTCTTT.

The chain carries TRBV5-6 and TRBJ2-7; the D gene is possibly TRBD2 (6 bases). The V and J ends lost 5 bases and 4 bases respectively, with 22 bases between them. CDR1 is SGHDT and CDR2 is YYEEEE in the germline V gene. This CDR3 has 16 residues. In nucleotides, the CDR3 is TGTGCCAGCAGTTTTTTTTTGGACTACCTAGATTACGAGCAGTACTTC. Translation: CASSFFLDYLDYEQYF.

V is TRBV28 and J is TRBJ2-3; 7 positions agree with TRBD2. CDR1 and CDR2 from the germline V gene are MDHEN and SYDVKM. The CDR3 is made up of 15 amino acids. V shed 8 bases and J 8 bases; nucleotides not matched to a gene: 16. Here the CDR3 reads CASSKRWGGKGTQYF. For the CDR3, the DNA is TGTGCCAGCTCAAAGCGGTGGGGGGGGAAAGGTACGCAGTATTTT.

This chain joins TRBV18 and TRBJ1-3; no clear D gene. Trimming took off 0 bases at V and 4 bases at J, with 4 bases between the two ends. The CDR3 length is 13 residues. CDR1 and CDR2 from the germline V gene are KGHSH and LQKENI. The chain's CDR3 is CASSPPAGNTIYF. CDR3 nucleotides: TGTGCCAGCTCACCACCGGCCGGAAACACCATATATTTT.

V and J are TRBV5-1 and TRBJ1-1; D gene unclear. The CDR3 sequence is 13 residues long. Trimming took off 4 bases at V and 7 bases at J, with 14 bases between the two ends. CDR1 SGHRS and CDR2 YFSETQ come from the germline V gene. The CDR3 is CASSTTGEIEAFF. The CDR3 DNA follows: TGCGCCAGCAGCACGACCGGGGAGATTGAAGCTTTCTTT. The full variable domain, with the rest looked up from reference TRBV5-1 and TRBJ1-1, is KAGVTQTPRYLIKTRGQQVTLSCSPISGHRSVSWYQQTPGQGLQFLFEYFSETQRNKGNFPGRFSGRQFSNSRSEMNVSTLELGDSALYLCASSTTGEIEAFFGQGTRLTVV.

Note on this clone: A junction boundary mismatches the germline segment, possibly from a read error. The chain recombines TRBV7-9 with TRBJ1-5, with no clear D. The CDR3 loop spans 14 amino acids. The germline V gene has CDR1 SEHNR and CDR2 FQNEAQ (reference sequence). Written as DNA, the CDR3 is TGTTCCAGCAGCCTTATCGGAGGGAATCAGCCCCAGCATTTT. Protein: CSSSLIGGNQPQHF. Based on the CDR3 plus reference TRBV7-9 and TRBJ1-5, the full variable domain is DTGVSQNPRHKITKRGQNVTFRCDPISEHNRLYWYRQTLGQGPEFLTYFQNEAQLEKSRLLSDRFSAERPKGSFSTLEIQRTEQGDSAMYLCSSSLIGGNQPQHFGDGTRLSIL.

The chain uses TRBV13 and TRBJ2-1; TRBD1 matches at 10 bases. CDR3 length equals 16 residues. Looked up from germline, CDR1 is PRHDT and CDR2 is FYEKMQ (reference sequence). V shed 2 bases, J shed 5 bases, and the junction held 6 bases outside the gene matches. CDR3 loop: CASSLLGQGRNNEQFF. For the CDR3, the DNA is TGTGCCAGCAGCTTACTGGGACAGGGGCGAAACAATGAGCAGTTCTTC.

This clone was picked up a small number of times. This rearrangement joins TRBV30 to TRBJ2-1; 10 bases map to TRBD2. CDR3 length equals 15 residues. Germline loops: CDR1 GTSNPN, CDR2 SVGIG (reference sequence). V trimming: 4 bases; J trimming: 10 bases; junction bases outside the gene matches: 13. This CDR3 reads CAWTPLAGDASEQFF. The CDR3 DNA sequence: TGTGCCTGGACGCCCCTAGCGGGGGACGCAAGCGAGCAGTTCTTC.

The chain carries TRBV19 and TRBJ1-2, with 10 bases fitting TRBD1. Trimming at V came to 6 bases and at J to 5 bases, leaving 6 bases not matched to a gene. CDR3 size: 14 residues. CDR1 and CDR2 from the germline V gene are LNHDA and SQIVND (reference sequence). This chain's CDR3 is CASSRRGQGYGYTF. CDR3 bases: TGTGCCAGTAGCCGCAGGGGACAGGGGTATGGCTACACCTTC.

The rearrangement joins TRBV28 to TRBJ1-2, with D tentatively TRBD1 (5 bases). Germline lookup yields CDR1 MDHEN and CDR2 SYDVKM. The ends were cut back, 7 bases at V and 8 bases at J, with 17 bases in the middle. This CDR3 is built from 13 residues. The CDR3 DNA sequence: TGTGCCAGCACCCGGGACTCCCGACCAGGCTACACCTTC. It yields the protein CASTRDSRPGYTF.

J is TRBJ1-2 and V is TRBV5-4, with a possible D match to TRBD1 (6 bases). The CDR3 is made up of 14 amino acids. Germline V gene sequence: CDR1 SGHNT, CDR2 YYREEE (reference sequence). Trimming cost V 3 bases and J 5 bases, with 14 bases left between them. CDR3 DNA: TGTGCCAGCAGCTCGCCGACAGGTACTTATGGCTACACCTTC. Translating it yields CASSSPTGTYGYTF.

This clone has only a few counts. The CDR3 bases are TGTGCCAGCAGTGCAACCGGGACTAGGAACACCGGGGAGCTGTTTTTT. Translated: CASSATGTRNTGELFF. The rearrangement links TRBV25-1 to TRBJ2-2; TRBD2 agrees at 8 bases. CDR1 MGHDK and CDR2 SYGVNS come from the germline V gene. Trimming at V came to 4 bases and at J to 1 base, leaving 5 bases not matched to a gene. The CDR3 is made up of 16 amino acids.

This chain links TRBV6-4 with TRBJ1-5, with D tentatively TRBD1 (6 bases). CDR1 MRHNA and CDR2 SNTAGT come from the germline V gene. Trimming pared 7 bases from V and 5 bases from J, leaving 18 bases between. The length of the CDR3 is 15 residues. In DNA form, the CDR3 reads TGTGCCAGCAAACTACCCAACAGGGCCCATCAGCCCCAGCATTTT. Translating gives CASKLPNRAHQPQHF.

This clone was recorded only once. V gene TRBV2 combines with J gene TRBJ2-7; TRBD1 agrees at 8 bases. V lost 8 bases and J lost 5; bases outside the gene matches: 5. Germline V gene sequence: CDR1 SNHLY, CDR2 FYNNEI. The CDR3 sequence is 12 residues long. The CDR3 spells CASDRGYDEQYF. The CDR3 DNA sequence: TGTGCCAGCGACAGGGGTTACGACGAGCAGTACTTC.

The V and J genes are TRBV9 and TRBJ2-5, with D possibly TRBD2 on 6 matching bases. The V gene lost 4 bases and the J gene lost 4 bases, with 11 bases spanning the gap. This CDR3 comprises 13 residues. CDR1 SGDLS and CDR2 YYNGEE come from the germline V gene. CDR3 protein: CASSRDFSETQYF. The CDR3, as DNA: TGTGCCAGCAGCAGGGACTTTTCAGAGACCCAGTACTTC.

CDR3 sequence: CASSPPVQGYEQYF. In nucleotides, the CDR3 is TGTGCCAGCTCACCACCCGTACAGGGCTACGAGCAGTACTTC. This chain uses TRBV18 with TRBJ2-7; weak D call: TRBD1 (6 bases). Germline-derived CDR1 and CDR2 are KGHSH and LQKENI. This CDR3 contains 14 residues. The ends were cut back, 0 bases at V and 3 bases at J, with 9 bases in the middle.

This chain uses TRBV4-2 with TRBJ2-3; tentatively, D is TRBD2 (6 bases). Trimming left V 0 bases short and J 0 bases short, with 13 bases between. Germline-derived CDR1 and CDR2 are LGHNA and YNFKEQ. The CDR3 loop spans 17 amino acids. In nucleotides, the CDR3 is TGTGCCAGCAGCCAAGAACCGGGAGCCACTAGCACAGATACGCAGTATTTT. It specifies CASSQEPGATSTDTQYF.

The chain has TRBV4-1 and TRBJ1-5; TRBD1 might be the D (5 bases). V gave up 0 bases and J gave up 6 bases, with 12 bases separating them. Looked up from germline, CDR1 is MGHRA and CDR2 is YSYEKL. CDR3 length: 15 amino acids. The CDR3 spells CASSQDKGRGQPQHF. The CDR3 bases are TGCGCCAGCAGCCAAGATAAAGGAAGGGGTCAGCCCCAGCATTTT.